Listed below are T cell receptor beta chains from one sample, sequenced in a study of blood T cell repertoires in COVID-19. The method was immunoSEQ multiplex PCR; TCRdb's version includes in-frame clones alone and lacks a portion of them. Of about 200,000 clones in the sample, 88% were seen once. Source material: peripheral blood. These receptors all stem from a man between 40 and 49 years old with active or convalescent COVID-19. The CDR3 runs from the conserved cysteine through the conserved F or W. Fields, in order: V gene, J gene, clone size, D gene, CDR3 DNA, CDR3 protein. D genes are given only for firm matches. Clone size is shown for a subset of rows, as once, few, many or a class of expanded clone.

v_gene: TRBV19
j_gene: TRBJ2-1
abundance: once
d_gene: NA
CDR3nt: TGTGCCAGTAGTCCCAGCTACAATGAGCAGTTCTTC
CDR3aa: CASSPSYNEQFF

v_gene: TRBV29-1
j_gene: TRBJ2-1
abundance: NA
d_gene: TRBD1
CDR3nt: TGCAGCGTTGATGACCGGGACAGGGGGCAGGATGAGCAGTTCTTC
CDR3aa: CSVDDRDRGQDEQFF

v_gene: TRBV19
j_gene: TRBJ1-1
abundance: NA
d_gene: TRBD1
CDR3nt: TGTGCCAGTAGGGACAGGGGTAACACTGAAGCTTTCTTT
CDR3aa: CASRDRGNTEAFF

v_gene: TRBV19
j_gene: TRBJ2-1
abundance: NA
d_gene: NA
CDR3nt: TGTGCCAGTAGTATATCTCAAGGCGGAGATGAGCAGTTCTTC
CDR3aa: CASSISQGGDEQFF

v_gene: TRBV5-6
j_gene: TRBJ2-3
abundance: NA
d_gene: TRBD2
CDR3nt: TGTGCCAGCAGCTTCTGGGGACTAGCGGGAGTCAGCACAGATACGCAGTATTTT
CDR3aa: CASSFWGLAGVSTDTQYF

v_gene: TRBV5-1
j_gene: TRBJ2-5
abundance: NA
d_gene: NA
CDR3nt: TGCGCCAGCAGCTTTGGGCAAGGAGAGACCCAGTACTTC
CDR3aa: CASSFGQGETQYF

v_gene: TRBV6-5
j_gene: TRBJ1-2
abundance: NA
d_gene: NA
CDR3nt: TGTGCCAGCAGTTACTCAGGGGTAGGCTACACCTTC
CDR3aa: CASSYSGVGYTF

v_gene: TRBV5-1
j_gene: TRBJ2-7
abundance: NA
d_gene: NA
CDR3nt: TGCGCCAGCAGCTTGGAACGAGCCGGGTACGAGCAGTACTTC
CDR3aa: CASSLERAGYEQYF

v_gene: TRBV11-3
j_gene: TRBJ1-1
abundance: NA
d_gene: NA
CDR3nt: TGTGCCAGCAGCTTTTGGCAGAAGAACACTGAAGCTTTCTTT
CDR3aa: CASSFWQKNTEAFF

v_gene: TRBV6-4
j_gene: TRBJ1-6
abundance: few
d_gene: TRBD1
CDR3nt: TGTGCCAGCAGGGGACAGGGAAATTCACCCCTCCACTTT
CDR3aa: CASRGQGNSPLHF

v_gene: TRBV11-3
j_gene: TRBJ1-1
abundance: NA
d_gene: NA
CDR3nt: TGTGCCAGCAGCTTCAGGGACACTGAAGCTTTCTTT
CDR3aa: CASSFRDTEAFF

v_gene: TRBV27
j_gene: TRBJ2-1
abundance: NA
d_gene: NA
CDR3nt: TGTGCCAGCAGTTTAGATAGGGGGGGATACAATGAGCAGTTCTTC
CDR3aa: CASSLDRGGYNEQFF

v_gene: TRBV3-1/TRBV3-2
j_gene: TRBJ1-2
abundance: NA
d_gene: NA
CDR3nt: TGTGCCAGCAGCCGCGAACAGGGTGGTGGTGGCTACACCTTC
CDR3aa: CASSREQGGGGYTF

v_gene: TRBV7-2
j_gene: TRBJ1-2
abundance: NA
d_gene: NA
CDR3nt: TGTGCCAGCAGCCCCATCGTCCGGGACAAGGATGGCTACACCTTC
CDR3aa: CASSPIVRDKDGYTF

v_gene: TRBV5-5
j_gene: TRBJ2-1
abundance: NA
d_gene: NA
CDR3nt: TGTGCCAGCAGCTCGCCGATAGCGGCAAGTACCTACAATGAGCAGTTCTTC
CDR3aa: CASSSPIAASTYNEQFF

v_gene: TRBV24-1
j_gene: TRBJ2-1
abundance: once
d_gene: NA
CDR3nt: TGTGCCACCAGTGATTCGGTGCCCGACTCCTACAATGAGCAGTTCTTC
CDR3aa: CATSDSVPDSYNEQFF

v_gene: TRBV5-6
j_gene: TRBJ2-7
abundance: NA
d_gene: NA
CDR3nt: TGTGCCAGCAGCTCATATTCGCCTAGAGGGGGCTACGAGCAGTACTTC
CDR3aa: CASSSYSPRGGYEQYF

v_gene: TRBV5-1
j_gene: TRBJ2-2
abundance: NA
d_gene: TRBD1
CDR3nt: TGCGCCAGCAGTTCCGGGACAGGGGGCTTTGGCGGGGAGCTGTTTTTT
CDR3aa: CASSSGTGGFGGELFF

v_gene: TRBV19
j_gene: TRBJ1-1
abundance: NA
d_gene: NA
CDR3nt: TGTGCCAGTAAGACAAAACTGAACACTGAAGCTTTCTTT
CDR3aa: CASKTKLNTEAFF

v_gene: TRBV6-2/TRBV6-3
j_gene: TRBJ2-5
abundance: NA
d_gene: NA
CDR3nt: TGTGCCAGCAGTTACGGCGGCCAAGAGACCCAGTACTTC
CDR3aa: CASSYGGQETQYF

v_gene: TRBV6-5
j_gene: TRBJ2-7
abundance: NA
d_gene: NA
CDR3nt: TGTGCCAGCAGTTACTCGGCAGGGTGGGAGCAGTACTTC
CDR3aa: CASSYSAGWEQYF

v_gene: TRBV27
j_gene: TRBJ1-6
abundance: NA
d_gene: TRBD1
CDR3nt: TGTGCCACCCAAGACAGGGGAAATAATTCACCCCTCCACTTT
CDR3aa: CATQDRGNNSPLHF

v_gene: TRBV18
j_gene: TRBJ2-5
abundance: few
d_gene: TRBD2
CDR3nt: TGTGCCAGCTCAGGGACTAGCGGGAGTGAGACCCAGTACTTC
CDR3aa: CASSGTSGSETQYF

v_gene: TRBV5-5
j_gene: TRBJ2-3
abundance: few
d_gene: NA
CDR3nt: TGTGCCAGCAGCTTATCTACAGGGGCGGAGGGGTATACGCAGTATTTT
CDR3aa: CASSLSTGAEGYTQYF

v_gene: TRBV3-1/TRBV3-2
j_gene: TRBJ2-5
abundance: NA
d_gene: NA
CDR3nt: TGTGCCAGCAGCCGGGCAAGAGAGACCCAGTACTTC
CDR3aa: CASSRARETQYF

v_gene: TRBV27
j_gene: TRBJ1-5
abundance: NA
d_gene: TRBD1
CDR3nt: TGTGCCAGCAGTTTAAGGGGGCCGACAGGGTTCGGACAGCCCCAGCATTTT
CDR3aa: CASSLRGPTGFGQPQHF

v_gene: TRBV24-1
j_gene: TRBJ2-5
abundance: NA
d_gene: NA
CDR3nt: TGTGCCACCAGTGATTTATGGAAGCCGGGGACCCAGTACTTC
CDR3aa: CATSDLWKPGTQYF

v_gene: TRBV7-2
j_gene: TRBJ1-4
abundance: NA
d_gene: NA
CDR3nt: TGTGCCAGCAACCCGACGGGGAGTGGCGAAAAACTGTTTTTT
CDR3aa: CASNPTGSGEKLFF

v_gene: TRBV5-4
j_gene: TRBJ2-2
abundance: NA
d_gene: TRBD1
CDR3nt: TGTGCCAGCAGCTTGGCCGTCAAGGGGGCCGGCACCGGGGAGCTGTTTTTT
CDR3aa: CASSLAVKGAGTGELFF

v_gene: TRBV7-2
j_gene: TRBJ1-5
abundance: NA
d_gene: TRBD1
CDR3nt: TGTGCCAGCAGCCTGGACAGGGGGGGATCACAACCCAATCAGCCCCAGCATTTT
CDR3aa: CASSLDRGGSQPNQPQHF

v_gene: TRBV28
j_gene: TRBJ1-4
abundance: NA
d_gene: NA
CDR3nt: TGTGCCAGCAGTTTAGGCCAGGCTAATGAAAAACTGTTTTTT
CDR3aa: CASSLGQANEKLFF

v_gene: TRBV7-9
j_gene: TRBJ2-3
abundance: NA
d_gene: TRBD2
CDR3nt: TGTGCCAGCAGCTTAGCTAGCGGGGGGGCCCTTGGCACAGATACGCAGTATTTT
CDR3aa: CASSLASGGALGTDTQYF